The clone carrying this T cell receptor beta chain was seen a handful of times. This entry comes from a study of sequential checkpoint blockade in melanoma. Study-wide context: First-line arms were nivolumab then ipilimumab, or the reverse, randomized 1:1. Both treatment sequences were followed by maintenance nivolumab.

Produced via immunoSEQ multiplex PCR; TCRdb's table is partial and in-frame only. The sample shows 5,000 to 7,500 clones, 53% of them seen only once. Germline CDR1 reads SEHNR; CDR2 reads FQNEAQ (reference sequence). V shed 4 bases, J shed 6 bases, and the junction held 12 bases outside the gene matches. The CDR3 has 17 amino acids. The treatment denotes: randomized to nivolumab then ipilimumab (arm A) or the reverse (arm B). No patient had prior DNA-damaging chemotherapy. Live CD3+CD8+ CD19− CD56− cells were sorted from PBMCs. The chain carries TRBV7-9 and TRBJ2-7; 13 nucleotides match TRBD2. This clonotype originated in a human donor with melanoma. The specimen was CD8+ T cells sorted from blood (inferred from file names), collected from a patient given nivolumab and ipilimumab in sequence. Written as DNA, the CDR3 is TGTGCCAGCAGCTGGGGGGCTGCGGGACTAGCGGGAAGCGAGCAGTACTTC. Protein product: CASSWGAAGLAGSEQYF. Using reference TRBV7-9 and TRBJ2-7 for the parts outside the CDR3, the full variable domain is DTGVSQNPRHKITKRGQNVTFRCDPISEHNRLYWYRQTLGQGPEFLTYFQNEAQLEKSRLLSDRFSAERPKGSFSTLEIQRTEQGDSAMYLCASSWGAAGLAGSEQYFGPGTRLTVT.